The 3 T cell receptor beta chains listed next were all sequenced from one sample in a study of T cell responses to AZD1222 COVID-19 vaccine. TCRdb keeps only in-frame clones here, not all; method: immunoSEQ multiplex PCR. The sample has under 150,000 clones, more than 70% seen once. The sample consisted of peripheral blood, taken 28 days after the second AZD1222 dose. The receptors come from an adult who received the AZD1222 COVID-19 vaccine.

The chain employs TRBV5-1 and TRBJ1-4, with TRBD1 as a possible D gene (5 bases). Germline CDR1 SGHRS, CDR2 YFSETQ. The CDR3 runs to 15 residues. V was pared by 3 bases and J by 7 bases, with 16 bases between. The CDR3 protein is CASSSNGAGFEKLFF. The CDR3 DNA follows: TGCGCCAGCAGCTCAAATGGGGCAGGGTTTGAAAAACTGTTTTTT.

This chain joins TRBV4-3 and TRBJ1-1; D might be TRBD1 (5 bases). CDR3 length: 14 residues. Germline V lookup: CDR1 LGHNA, CDR2 YSLEER. Trimming took off 3 bases at V and 4 bases at J, with 12 bases between the two ends. The CDR3 DNA sequence: TGCGCCAGCAGCCAGGGGGGTGAGAGCACTGAAGCTTTCTTT. Protein sequence: CASSQGGESTEAFF.

The chain uses TRBV3-1 (or the pseudogene TRBV3-2) and TRBJ1-6; D may be TRBD1 (6 bases). This CDR3 is built from 15 residues. In germline, CDR1 is LGHDT, CDR2 YNNKEL (reference sequence). V lost 0 bases to trimming and J lost 7 bases, with 10 bases between them. The CDR3 bases are TGTGCCAGCAGCCAAGAGTATACAGGGAATTCACCCCTCCACTTT. It yields the protein CASSQEYTGNSPLHF.